The next 27 T cell receptor beta chains were all read from a single sample in a study of graft-versus-host responses after intestinal transplantation. No antigens are known for them. Repertoires were generated with immunoSEQ multiplex PCR, while TCRdb's copy carries only in-frame clones and drops some. The sample carries about 110,000 clones, around 94% recorded once. The source was unstimulated CD4+ T cells sorted from spleen or lymph node cells, collected before transplant. All receptors come from a human donor who was the organ donor for an intestinal transplant.

The V call is TRBV5-1, the J call TRBJ2-7; D might be TRBD2 (5 bases). The CDR3 runs 13 residues. Trimming removed 1 base at V and 5 bases at J, with 10 bases between. Germline assignment: CDR1 SGHRS and CDR2 YFSETQ. Here the CDR3 DNA reads TGCGCCAGCAGCTTGATTACGCGGGACGAGCAGTACTTC. Protein: CASSLITRDEQYF.

The rearrangement links TRBV5-4 to TRBJ1-2; a possible D gene is TRBD1 (6 bases). Germline assignment: CDR1 SGHNT and CDR2 YYREEE (reference sequence). Trimming stripped 1 base from V and 6 bases from J, with 16 bases between. The CDR3 contains 15 residues. CDR3 loop: CASSLTGTPSHGYTF. CDR3 nucleotides: TGTGCCAGCAGCTTGACCGGGACACCGTCGCATGGCTACACCTTC. Based on the CDR3 plus reference TRBV5-4 and TRBJ1-2, the full variable domain is ETGVTQSPTHLIKTRGQQVTLRCSSQSGHNTVSWYQQALGQGPQFIFQYYREEENGRGNFPPRFSGLQFPNYSSELNVNALELDDSALYLCASSLTGTPSHGYTFGSGTRLTVV.

This chain uses TRBV6-5 with TRBJ1-2; D is possibly TRBD1 (5 bases). Per the germline V gene, CDR1 is MNHEY and CDR2 is SVGAGI. With 0 bases removed from V and 4 bases from J, the gap between germline ends came to 9 bases. The CDR3 has 14 amino acids. The DNA for the CDR3 is TGTGCCAGCAGTTACTCGATGGGGGGCTATGGCTACACCTTC. It codes for CASSYSMGGYGYTF.

The V gene is TRBV27, the J gene TRBJ1-1; 11 bases are shared with TRBD1. The V gene end was trimmed by 5 bases and the J gene end by 5 bases; junction bases not matched to a gene: 13. From germline, CDR1 is MNHEY and CDR2 SMNVEV (reference sequence). This CDR3 contains 17 residues. This chain's CDR3 is CASSPPGQGAPGTEAFF. CDR3 coding DNA: TGTGCCAGCAGTCCACCTGGACAGGGGGCCCCGGGGACTGAAGCTTTCTTT.

The chain employs TRBV12-5 and TRBJ1-2; possible D gene TRBD1, 6 bases. The CDR3 is 14 residues long. Germline CDR1 reads LGHNT; CDR2 reads FRNRAP. Trimming took 5 bases from V and 6 from J, leaving 16 bases between them. The CDR3 protein is CASGTLRGQDGYTF. CDR3 DNA: TGTGCTAGTGGTACCCTACGGGGACAAGATGGCTACACCTTC. The entire variable domain, with the rest obtained from reference TRBV12-5 and TRBJ1-2, is as follows: DARVTQTPRHKVTEMGQEVTMRCQPILGHNTVFWYRQTMMQGLELLAYFRNRAPLDDSGMPKDRFSAEMPDATLATLKIQPSEPRDSAVYFCASGTLRGQDGYTFGSGTRLTVV.

The chain recombines TRBV5-1 with TRBJ2-2; 10 bases are a match to TRBD2. J was trimmed by 9 bases and V by 3 bases; bases with no gene match: 2. This CDR3 is 13 amino acids long. CDR1 and CDR2 from the germline V gene are SGHRS and YFSETQ. For the CDR3, the DNA is TGCGCCAGCAGCTCGGGACTAGCGTGGGAGCTGTTTTTT. Amino acids: CASSSGLAWELFF.

V usage is TRBV2 and J usage is TRBJ2-7; a weak D match, TRBD1 (6 bases). V dropped 9 bases and J dropped 2 bases, with 14 bases sitting between them. This CDR3 contains 13 residues. Germline V gives CDR1 SNHLY, CDR2 FYNNEI. The CDR3 sequence: CASQFRGPYEQYF. CDR3 in DNA: TGTGCCAGTCAATTCAGGGGACCCTACGAGCAGTACTTC.

The CDR3 sequence: CASSLSWRREFTEAFF. The DNA for the CDR3 is TGTGCCAGCAGTTTATCCTGGCGGCGGGAGTTCACTGAAGCTTTCTTT. The chain carries TRBV27 and TRBJ1-1; D gene uncertain. The germline gives CDR1 MNHEY, CDR2 SMNVEV (reference sequence). V was clipped by 0 bases and J by 4 bases, with 15 bases between them. There are 16 residues in the CDR3.

The genes are TRBV28 and TRBJ1-1; D may be TRBD1 (5 bases). This CDR3 is 14 amino acids long. Per germline, CDR1 MDHEN and CDR2 SYDVKM. V gave up 2 bases and J gave up 1 base, with 8 bases separating them. CDR3 nucleotides: TGTGCCAGCAGTTTAATCACAGGGAACACTGAAGCTTTCTTT. It is translated as CASSLITGNTEAFF.

The chain joins TRBV6-5 to TRBJ2-1; no reliable D call. Germline V gene lookup returns CDR1 MNHEY and CDR2 SVGAGI. There are 15 residues in the CDR3. Between the trimmed V and J ends, which lost 5 bases and 0 bases, there was a span of 11 bases. CDR3 amino acids: CASSVRLSSYNEQFF. The CDR3 region has the DNA TGTGCCAGCAGTGTTCGGCTTAGCTCCTACAATGAGCAGTTCTTC.

This chain uses TRBV12-2 with TRBJ1-3; the D segment call TRBD1 is taken from the table without a DNA check. TRBV12-2 has pseudogene status. The CDR3 has 16 residues. Here the CDR3 reads CASRSKDRGKIHTIYF. CDR3 DNA: TGTGCAAGTCGCTCTAAAGACAGGGGGAAAATCCACACCATATATTTT.

The CDR3 nucleotides read TGCGCCAGCGCCCCGGACGTCAACAATGAGCAGTTCTTC. Amino acids: CASAPDVNNEQFF. V usage is TRBV5-1 and J usage is TRBJ2-1; D is unclear. V was trimmed by 7 bases and J by 5 bases, leaving 13 bases between them. In germline, CDR1 is SGHRS, CDR2 YFSETQ. CDR3 length: 13 amino acids.

The chain couples TRBV7-9 to TRBJ2-3; TRBD2 matches at 8 bases. The CDR3 extends over 15 amino acids. Germline-derived CDR1 and CDR2 are SEHNR and FQNEAQ (reference sequence). The V and J ends lost 2 bases and 4 bases, in that order; junction bases with no gene match: 5. CDR3 loop: CASSLRSGIADTQYF. The CDR3 nucleotides are TGTGCCAGCAGCTTACGTAGCGGGATAGCAGATACGCAGTATTTT.

The gene calls are TRBV7-9 and TRBJ2-3; 9 nucleotides match TRBD2. This CDR3 region has 19 residues. Per germline, CDR1 SEHNR and CDR2 FQNEAQ (reference sequence). J lost 2 bases, V lost 3 bases, and 15 bases had no gene match. CDR3 residues: CASSFRGWLAGSLTDTQYF. Written as DNA, the CDR3 is TGTGCCAGCAGCTTCAGGGGCTGGCTAGCGGGATCACTCACAGATACGCAGTATTTT.

V is TRBV5-6 and J is TRBJ1-1; D possibly corresponds to TRBD1 (6 bases). The CDR3 runs to 13 residues. The V gene's germline CDR1 is SGHDT and CDR2 YYEEEE. Trimming removed 4 bases from V and 2 bases from J, with 9 bases in between. CDR3 nucleotides: TGTGCCAGCAGCCCGGACAGCAACACTGAAGCTTTCTTT. This sequence encodes CASSPDSNTEAFF.

This chain links TRBV7-9 with TRBJ1-1; the D gene is possibly TRBD1 (6 bases). Looked up from germline, CDR1 is SEHNR and CDR2 is FQNEAQ (reference sequence). V gave up 5 bases and J gave up 5 bases, with 27 bases separating them. The CDR3 covers 18 residues. The CDR3 region is CASSPWRAGVAIWTEAFF. CDR3 bases: TGTGCCAGCAGCCCCTGGAGAGCAGGGGTTGCGATTTGGACTGAAGCTTTCTTT. The variable domain in full, with the rest retrieved from reference TRBV7-9 and TRBJ1-1, is DTGVSQNPRHKITKRGQNVTFRCDPISEHNRLYWYRQTLGQGPEFLTYFQNEAQLEKSRLLSDRFSAERPKGSFSTLEIQRTEQGDSAMYLCASSPWRAGVAIWTEAFFGQGTRLTVV.

This clone was counted once. V and J are TRBV11-2 and TRBJ2-7; the match to TRBD1 covers 7 bases. This CDR3 spans 14 amino acids. J was trimmed by 5 bases and V by 5 bases; bases with no gene match: 9. Germline V gives CDR1 SGHAT, CDR2 FQNNGV. As DNA, the CDR3 is TGTGCCAGCAGCGTAGCCGGGACAGAGAACGAGCAGTACTTC. It is translated as CASSVAGTENEQYF.

V and J are TRBV9 and TRBJ2-2; 13 bases fit TRBD2. Trimming removed 4 bases from V and 4 bases from J; junction bases left unmatched: 4. Germline values: CDR1 SGDLS, CDR2 YYNGEE. The CDR3 runs 16 residues. CDR3 bases: TGTGCCAGCAGCCCAGGACTAGCGGGAGTCACCGGGGAGCTGTTTTTT. Encoded protein: CASSPGLAGVTGELFF.

The chain employs TRBV28 and TRBJ1-1; D is unresolved. The CDR3 has 12 amino acids. Germline CDR1 and CDR2: MDHEN and SYDVKM. Deletions cut 5 bases from V and 10 bases from J, with 14 bases between. CDR3 in DNA: TGTGCCAGCAGTCTTGCGGGTCGTAGAGCTTTCTTT. It translates to CASSLAGRRAFF.

J is TRBJ2-3 and V is TRBV6-5, with 9 positions matching TRBD2. The junction had 2 bases not matched to a gene; V was cut back by 7 bases and J by 0 bases. The CDR3 extends over 14 amino acids. CDR1 MNHEY and CDR2 SVGAGI come from the germline V gene. This CDR3 reads CASIAGVSTDTQYF. The CDR3 coding sequence is TGTGCCAGCATAGCGGGAGTTAGCACAGATACGCAGTATTTT.

CDR3 coding DNA: TGTGCCAGCAGTGAATGGGGGACGCCTTCCCTGACTTTC. Its translation: CASSEWGTPSLTF. The gene calls are TRBV6-5 and TRBJ2-6; D assignment may be TRBD1 or TRBD2 (5 bases each). V lost 5 bases to trimming and J lost 15 bases, with 17 bases between them. Germline-derived CDR1 and CDR2 are MNHEY and SVGAGI. The CDR3 spans 13 residues.

This sequence joins TRBV30 and TRBJ2-7; a weak D match, TRBD2 (6 bases). Trimming cost V 4 bases and J 7 bases, with 17 bases left between them. The CDR3 is made up of 13 amino acids. CDR1 is GTSNPN and CDR2 is SVGIG in the germline V gene (reference sequence). The CDR3 sequence is CAWTGVGSGEQYF. For the CDR3, the DNA is TGTGCCTGGACCGGTGTGGGAAGCGGGGAGCAGTACTTC.

This clone was counted only a few times. CDR3 nucleotides: TGTGCCAGCAGTGTCCCTTTACAGGGGAATGAAAAACTGTTTTTT. Residues: CASSVPLQGNEKLFF. The genes are TRBV6-1 and TRBJ1-4; 7 nucleotides agree with TRBD1. This CDR3 spans 15 amino acids. Trimming removed 4 bases from V and 5 bases from J; junction bases left unmatched: 7. Germline loops: CDR1 MNHNS, CDR2 SASEGT.

V is TRBV29-1 and J is TRBJ2-6; D possibly corresponds to TRBD1 (5 bases). The V gene's germline CDR1 is SQVTM and CDR2 ANQGSEA. With 0 bases removed from V and 4 bases from J, the gap between germline ends came to 10 bases. There are 15 residues in the CDR3. This CDR3 reads CSVEDRGFGANVLTF. CDR3 bases: TGCAGCGTTGAAGATAGGGGATTCGGGGCCAACGTCCTGACTTTC.

Only one count was recorded for this clone. The chain links TRBV5-1 to TRBJ2-5; 7 bases are shared with TRBD2. In germline, CDR1 is SGHRS, CDR2 YFSETQ. V shed 0 bases and J 4 bases; nucleotides not matched to a gene: 9. The CDR3 totals 16 residues. The CDR3 protein is CASSLGAGRSVETQYF. The DNA for the CDR3 is TGCGCCAGCAGCTTGGGTGCCGGGAGGTCGGTAGAGACCCAGTACTTC.

The rearrangement joins TRBV7-9 to TRBJ1-1, with D uncertain. V lost 1 base and J 6 bases, leaving 3 bases between the germline ends. Germline CDR1 SEHNR, CDR2 FQNEAQ (reference sequence). This CDR3 has 11 residues. CDR3 sequence reads: CASSLVSEAFF. The CDR3 DNA reads TGTGCCAGCAGCTTAGTCTCTGAAGCTTTCTTT.

V is TRBV9 and J is TRBJ1-3; D gene unclear. This CDR3 is built from 16 residues. V lost 0 bases and J lost 1, with 11 bases in between. Germline loops: CDR1 SGDLS, CDR2 YYNGEE. The CDR3: CASSVDPGISGNTIYF. The CDR3 DNA follows: TGTGCCAGCAGCGTAGATCCGGGCATATCTGGAAACACCATATATTTT. Filled out from reference TRBV9 and TRBJ1-3, the complete variable domain reads DSGVTQTPKHLITATGQRVTLRCSPRSGDLSVYWYQQSLDQGLQFLIQYYNGEERAKGNILERFSAQQFPDLHSELNLSSLELGDSALYFCASSVDPGISGNTIYFGEGSWLTVV.